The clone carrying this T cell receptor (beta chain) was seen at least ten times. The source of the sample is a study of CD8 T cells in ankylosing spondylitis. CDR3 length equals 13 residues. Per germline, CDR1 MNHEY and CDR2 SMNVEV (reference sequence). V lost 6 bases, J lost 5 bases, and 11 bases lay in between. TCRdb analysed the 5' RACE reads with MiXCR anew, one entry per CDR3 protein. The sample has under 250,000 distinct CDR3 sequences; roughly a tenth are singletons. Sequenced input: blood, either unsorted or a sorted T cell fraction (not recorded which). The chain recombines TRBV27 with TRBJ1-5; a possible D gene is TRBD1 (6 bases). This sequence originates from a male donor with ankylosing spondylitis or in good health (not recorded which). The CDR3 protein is CASSGTIDQPQHF. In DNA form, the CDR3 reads TGTGCCAGCAGCGGGACAATTGATCAGCCCCAGCATTTT.